This T cell receptor beta chain stems from a study of radiation and T cells in renal cell carcinoma. In the study overall: Nephrectomy followed 15 Gy stereotactic body radiation by 4 weeks. Points from the study as a whole: From baseline, blood top tumor clonotypes peaked at 2 weeks post-radiation.

With regard to this clone: Its matching antigen is unknown.

Some clones are missing from TCRdb's copy, which holds only in-frame ones; the method was immunoSEQ multiplex PCR. The repertoire holds 95,000 or so clones, with 70% to 90% as singletons. This sample's time point: baseline pretreatment blood. This sample's treatment: 15 Gy SBRT to primary tumor, nephrectomy 4 weeks later. Serial blood draws occurred at baseline and 2 and 4 weeks post-SBRT. This renal cell carcinoma was of the clear cell type. J was trimmed by 0 bases and V by 2 bases; bases with no gene match: 1. The V gene's germline CDR1 is SGHVS and CDR2 FQNEAQ. CDR3 length: 15 residues. The V call is TRBV7-8, the J call TRBJ1-5; 7 bases map to TRBD1. The sequence was obtained from a man in his forties or fifties with renal cell carcinoma. The material was blood, obtained from a patient whose treatment included radiotherapy and nephrectomy. The CDR3 nucleotides read TGTGCCAGCAGCTTACAGGGGGATAGCAATCAGCCCCAGCATTTT. It is translated as CASSLQGDSNQPQHF.